This TCR beta chain was sequenced in a study of cytomegalovirus exposure and HLA in healthy donors. Overall study findings and caveats: Three CMV-associated chains proved CMV antigen-specific in vitro. On later analysis, the bulk of CMV-associated TCR beta chains appeared to be HLA-restricted. As a later analysis showed, a missense DCLRE1C variant was linked to trimming of TCR beta V- and J-genes. Solely CMV serostatus was available to characterize immune exposure.

Both 60 Vbeta primers and 13 Jbeta primers went into the PCR. Libraries were prepared by immunoSEQ multiplex PCR; TCRdb keeps only in-frame clonotypes and omits some of them. The table has 100,000 to 150,000 clones, approximately 82% seen once. Note on this clone: What it binds is not known.

The CDR3 length is 11 residues. CDR1 and CDR2 from the germline V gene are SQVTM and ANQGSEA. V dropped 4 bases and J dropped 1 base, with 4 bases sitting between them. The clonotype was recovered from a boy between 2 and 10 years old in good health and CMV-seronegative. Sequences were obtained from PBMCs. The V gene is TRBV29-1, the J gene TRBJ1-1; D unresolved. CDR3 region: CSVVWNTEAFF. The DNA for the CDR3 is TGCAGCGTTGTATGGAACACTGAAGCTTTCTTT.